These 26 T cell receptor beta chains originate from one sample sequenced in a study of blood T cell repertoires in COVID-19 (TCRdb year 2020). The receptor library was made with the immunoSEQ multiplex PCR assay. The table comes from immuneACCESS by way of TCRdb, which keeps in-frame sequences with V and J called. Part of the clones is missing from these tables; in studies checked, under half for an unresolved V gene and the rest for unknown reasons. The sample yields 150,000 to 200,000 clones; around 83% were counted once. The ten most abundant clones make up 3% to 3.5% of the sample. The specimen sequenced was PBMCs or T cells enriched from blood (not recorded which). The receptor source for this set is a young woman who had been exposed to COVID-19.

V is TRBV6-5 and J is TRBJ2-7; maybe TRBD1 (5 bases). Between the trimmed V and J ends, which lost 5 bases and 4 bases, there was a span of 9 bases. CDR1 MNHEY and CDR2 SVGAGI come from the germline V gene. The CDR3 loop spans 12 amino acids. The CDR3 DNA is TGTGCCAGCAGTCCAGGGTTATACGAGCAGTACTTC. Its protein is CASSPGLYEQYF.

Written as DNA, the CDR3 is TGTGCCAGCAGCTTAAAGCGGGGAGCCTACGAGCAGTACTTC. This sequence encodes CASSLKRGAYEQYF. The gene calls are TRBV7-2 and TRBJ2-7; 7 bases are a match to TRBD2. The CDR3 is 14 amino acids. Germline lookup yields CDR1 SGHTA and CDR2 FQGNSA. J was trimmed by 2 bases and V by 2 bases; bases with no gene match: 3.

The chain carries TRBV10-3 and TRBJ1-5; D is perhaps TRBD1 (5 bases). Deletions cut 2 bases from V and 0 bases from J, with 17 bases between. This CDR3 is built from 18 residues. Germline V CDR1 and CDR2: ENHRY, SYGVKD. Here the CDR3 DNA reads TGTGCCATCAGTGAGAGGTTCCAACAGGAATATAGCAATCAGCCCCAGCATTTT. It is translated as CAISERFQQEYSNQPQHF.

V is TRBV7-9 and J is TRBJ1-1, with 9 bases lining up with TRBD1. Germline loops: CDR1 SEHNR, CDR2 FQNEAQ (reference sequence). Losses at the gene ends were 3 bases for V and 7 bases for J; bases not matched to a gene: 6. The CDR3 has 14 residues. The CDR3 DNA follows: TGTGCCAGCAGCTTCGGGGACAGGGAATTTGAAGCTTTCTTT. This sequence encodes CASSFGDREFEAFF.

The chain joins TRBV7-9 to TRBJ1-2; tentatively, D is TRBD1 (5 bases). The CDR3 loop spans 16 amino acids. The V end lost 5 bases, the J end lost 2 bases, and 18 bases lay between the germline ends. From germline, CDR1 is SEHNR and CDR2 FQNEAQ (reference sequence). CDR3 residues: CASSQRQRGGNYGYTF. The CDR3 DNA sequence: TGTGCCAGCAGCCAACGACAGAGGGGAGGCAACTATGGCTACACCTTC.

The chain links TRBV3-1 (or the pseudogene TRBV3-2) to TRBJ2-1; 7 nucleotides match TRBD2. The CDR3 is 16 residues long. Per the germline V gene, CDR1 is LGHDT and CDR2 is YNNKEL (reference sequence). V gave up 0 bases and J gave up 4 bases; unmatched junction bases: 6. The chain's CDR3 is CASSQDWGGGYNEQFF. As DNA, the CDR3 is TGTGCCAGCAGCCAAGACTGGGGGGGAGGATACAATGAGCAGTTCTTC.

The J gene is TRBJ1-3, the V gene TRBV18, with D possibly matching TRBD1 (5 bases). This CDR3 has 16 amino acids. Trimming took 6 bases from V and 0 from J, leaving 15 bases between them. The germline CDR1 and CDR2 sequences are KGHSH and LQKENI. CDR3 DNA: TGTGCCAGCTCGAGTGGGGGGTACCACTCTGGAAACACCATATATTTT. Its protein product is CASSSGGYHSGNTIYF.

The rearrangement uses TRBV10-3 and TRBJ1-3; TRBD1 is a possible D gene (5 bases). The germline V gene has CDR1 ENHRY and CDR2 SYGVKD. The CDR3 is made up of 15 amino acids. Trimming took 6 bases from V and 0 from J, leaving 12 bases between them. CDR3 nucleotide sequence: TGTGCCATCAGGCGGGGGGAGATCTCTGGAAACACCATATATTTT. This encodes CAIRRGEISGNTIYF.

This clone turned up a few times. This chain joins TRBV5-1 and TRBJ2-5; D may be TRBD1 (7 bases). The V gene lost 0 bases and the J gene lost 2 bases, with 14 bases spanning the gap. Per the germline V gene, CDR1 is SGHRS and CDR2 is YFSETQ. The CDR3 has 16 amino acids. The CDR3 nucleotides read TGCGCCAGCAGCTTGGCCCCCCAGGGGGGACAAGAGACCCAGTACTTC. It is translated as CASSLAPQGGQETQYF.

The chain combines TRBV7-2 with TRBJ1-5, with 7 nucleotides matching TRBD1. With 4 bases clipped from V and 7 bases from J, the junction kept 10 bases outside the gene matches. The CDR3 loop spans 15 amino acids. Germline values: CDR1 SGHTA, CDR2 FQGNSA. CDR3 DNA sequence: TGTGCCAGCAGCTCACCCGGGACAGTCGGACAGCCCCAGCATTTT. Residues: CASSSPGTVGQPQHF.

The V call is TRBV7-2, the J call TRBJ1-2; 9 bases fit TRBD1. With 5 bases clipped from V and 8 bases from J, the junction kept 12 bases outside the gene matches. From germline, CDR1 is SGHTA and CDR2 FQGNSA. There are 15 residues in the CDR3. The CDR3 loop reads CASSLNRGLGSGYTF. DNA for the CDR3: TGTGCCAGCAGCCTCAACAGGGGGCTGGGGAGCGGCTACACCTTC.

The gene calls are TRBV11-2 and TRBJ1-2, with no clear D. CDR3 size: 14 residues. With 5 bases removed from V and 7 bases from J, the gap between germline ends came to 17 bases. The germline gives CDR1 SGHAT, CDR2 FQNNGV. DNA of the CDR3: TGTGCCAGCAGCGTAAACGTGGCGGTCGTTGGCTACACCTTC. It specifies CASSVNVAVVGYTF.

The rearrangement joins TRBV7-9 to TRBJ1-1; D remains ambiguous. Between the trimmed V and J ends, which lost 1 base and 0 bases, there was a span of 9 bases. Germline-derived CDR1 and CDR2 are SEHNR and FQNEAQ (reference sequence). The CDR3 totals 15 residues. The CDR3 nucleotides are TGTGCCAGCAGCTTAGGGTTGTCGGTGAACACTGAAGCTTTCTTT. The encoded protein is CASSLGLSVNTEAFF.

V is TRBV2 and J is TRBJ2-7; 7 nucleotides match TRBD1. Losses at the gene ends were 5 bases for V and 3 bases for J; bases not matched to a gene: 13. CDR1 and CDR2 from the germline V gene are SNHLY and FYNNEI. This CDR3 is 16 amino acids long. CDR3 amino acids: CASSNDRAKVVYEQYF. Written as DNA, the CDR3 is TGTGCCAGCAGTAACGACAGGGCCAAGGTGGTCTACGAGCAGTACTTC.

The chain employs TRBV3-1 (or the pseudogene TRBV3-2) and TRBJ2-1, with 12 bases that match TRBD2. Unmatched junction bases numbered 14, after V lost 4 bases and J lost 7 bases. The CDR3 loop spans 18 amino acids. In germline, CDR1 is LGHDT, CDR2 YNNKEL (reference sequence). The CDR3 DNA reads TGTGCCAGCAGCCGAACGACTAGCGGGGGACCAGCCGGTAATGAGCAGTTCTTC. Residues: CASSRTTSGGPAGNEQFF.

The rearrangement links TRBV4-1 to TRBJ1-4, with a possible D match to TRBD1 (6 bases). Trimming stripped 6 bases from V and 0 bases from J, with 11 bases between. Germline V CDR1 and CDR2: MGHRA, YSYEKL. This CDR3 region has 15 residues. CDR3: CASRRNRATNEKLFF. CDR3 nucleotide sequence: TGCGCCAGCAGACGTAACAGGGCAACTAATGAAAAACTGTTTTTT.

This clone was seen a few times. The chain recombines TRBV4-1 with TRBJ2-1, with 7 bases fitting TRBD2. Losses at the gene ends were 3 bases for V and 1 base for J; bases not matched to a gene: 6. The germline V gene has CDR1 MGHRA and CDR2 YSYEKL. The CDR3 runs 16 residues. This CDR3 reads CASSHLGLVSYNEQFF. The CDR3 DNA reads TGCGCCAGCAGCCATTTAGGACTAGTTTCCTACAATGAGCAGTTCTTC.

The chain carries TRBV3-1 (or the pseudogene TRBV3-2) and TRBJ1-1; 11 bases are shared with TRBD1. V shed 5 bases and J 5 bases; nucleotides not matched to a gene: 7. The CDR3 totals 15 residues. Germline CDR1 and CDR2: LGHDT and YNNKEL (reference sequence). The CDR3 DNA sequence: TGTGCCAGCAGCTTCGGACAGGGGGCGGGGACTGAAGCTTTCTTT. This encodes CASSFGQGAGTEAFF.

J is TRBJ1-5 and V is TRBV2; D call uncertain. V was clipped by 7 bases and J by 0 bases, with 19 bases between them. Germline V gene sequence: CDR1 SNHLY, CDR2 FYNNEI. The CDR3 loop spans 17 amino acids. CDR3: CASTTRRDKASNQPQHF. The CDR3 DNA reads TGTGCCAGCACTACTAGAAGGGATAAAGCTAGCAATCAGCCCCAGCATTTT. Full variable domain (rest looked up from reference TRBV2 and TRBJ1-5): EPEVTQTPSHQVTQMGQEVILRCVPISNHLYFYWYRQILGQKVEFLVSFYNNEISEKSEIFDDQFSVERPDGSNFTLKIRSTKLEDSAMYFCASTTRRDKASNQPQHFGDGTRLSIL.

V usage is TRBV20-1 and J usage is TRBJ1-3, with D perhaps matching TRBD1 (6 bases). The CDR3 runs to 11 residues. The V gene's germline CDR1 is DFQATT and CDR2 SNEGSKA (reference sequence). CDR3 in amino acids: CASSPGDTIYF. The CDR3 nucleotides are TGCGCAAGCTCCCCAGGGGACACCATATATTTT.

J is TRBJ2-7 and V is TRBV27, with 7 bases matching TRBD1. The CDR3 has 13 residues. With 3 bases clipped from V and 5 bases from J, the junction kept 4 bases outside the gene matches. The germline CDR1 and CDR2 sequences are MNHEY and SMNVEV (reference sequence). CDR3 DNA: TGTGCCAGCAGTTTCGACAGGGCCAACGAGCAGTACTTC. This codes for CASSFDRANEQYF.

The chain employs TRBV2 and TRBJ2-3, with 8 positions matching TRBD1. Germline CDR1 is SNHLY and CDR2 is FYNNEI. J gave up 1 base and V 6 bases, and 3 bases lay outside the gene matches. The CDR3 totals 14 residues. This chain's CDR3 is CASRQGEGTDTQYF. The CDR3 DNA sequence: TGTGCCAGCAGACAGGGGGAGGGCACAGATACGCAGTATTTT.

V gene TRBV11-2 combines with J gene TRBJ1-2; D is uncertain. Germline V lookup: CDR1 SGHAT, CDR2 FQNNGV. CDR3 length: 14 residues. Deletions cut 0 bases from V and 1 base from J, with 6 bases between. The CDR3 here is CASSLDRINYGYTF. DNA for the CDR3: TGTGCCAGCAGCTTAGACAGAATTAACTATGGCTACACCTTC.

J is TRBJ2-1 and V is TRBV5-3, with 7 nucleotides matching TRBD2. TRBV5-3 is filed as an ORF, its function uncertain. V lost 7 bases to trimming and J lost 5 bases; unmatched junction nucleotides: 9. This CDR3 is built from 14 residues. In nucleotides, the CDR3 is TGTGCCAGAGCCCCGCGGGGGAAAAACAATGAGCAGTTCTTC. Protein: CARAPRGKNNEQFF.

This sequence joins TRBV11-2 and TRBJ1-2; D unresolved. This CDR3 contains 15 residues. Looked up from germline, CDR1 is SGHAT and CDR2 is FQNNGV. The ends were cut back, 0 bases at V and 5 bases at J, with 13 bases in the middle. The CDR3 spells CASSLDLYVKYGYTF. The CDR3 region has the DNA TGTGCCAGCAGCTTAGATCTTTATGTTAAATATGGCTACACCTTC.

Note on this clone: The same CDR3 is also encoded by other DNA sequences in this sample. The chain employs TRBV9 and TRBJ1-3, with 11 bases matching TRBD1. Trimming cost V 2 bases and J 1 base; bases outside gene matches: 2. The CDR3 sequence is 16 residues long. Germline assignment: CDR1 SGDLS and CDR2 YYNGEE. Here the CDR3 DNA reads TGTGCCAGCAGCGTCGGACAGGGGGCTTCTGGAAACACCATATATTTT. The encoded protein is CASSVGQGASGNTIYF. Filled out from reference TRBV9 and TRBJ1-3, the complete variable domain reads DSGVTQTPKHLITATGQRVTLRCSPRSGDLSVYWYQQSLDQGLQFLIQYYNGEERAKGNILERFSAQQFPDLHSELNLSSLELGDSALYFCASSVGQGASGNTIYFGEGSWLTVV.